These T cell receptor beta chains were read from a single sample in a study of beta chain features in type 1 diabetes. Repertoires were generated with immunoSEQ multiplex PCR, while TCRdb's copy carries only in-frame clones and drops some. This sample has 350,000 to 400,000 clones, with less than 15% found just once. The sample comprised naive CD4+ T cells from blood. The receptor source for this set is a woman aged 18-29 years in good health. CDR3s include the opening cysteine and the closing phenylalanine or tryptophan. A D gene is named only where the DNA matches it firmly. Clone sizes are given selectively: once, few, many, or a class where the clone is expanded.

D gene	clone size	CDR3 length	V gene	J gene	CDR3 protein	CDR3 DNA
-	-	17	TRBV4-2	TRBJ2-1	CASSQGLGGGPYNEQFF	TGTGCCAGCAGCCAAGGATTAGGGGGAGGGCCGTACAATGAGCAGTTCTTC
TRBD1	-	14	TRBV28	TRBJ2-5	CASSVHVTGETQYF	TGTGCCAGCAGTGTCCATGTGACAGGGGAGACCCAGTACTTC
TRBD2	few	15	TRBV29-1	TRBJ2-1	CSGRLAGGSYNEQFF	TGCAGCGGCCGACTAGCGGGAGGTTCCTACAATGAGCAGTTCTTC
TRBD2	-	17	TRBV2	TRBJ2-7	CASTGLAGLMSSYEQYF	TGTGCCAGCACCGGACTAGCGGGGTTGATGAGCTCCTACGAGCAGTACTTC
-	-	15	TRBV30	TRBJ1-1	CAWSIQQLGNTEAFF	TGTGCCTGGAGTATACAGCAGCTGGGGAACACTGAAGCTTTCTTT
-	-	17	TRBV18	TRBJ1-5	CASSLLRVPDSNQPQHF	TGTGCCAGCTCACTTCTCAGGGTTCCCGATAGCAATCAGCCCCAGCATTTT
-	-	18	TRBV7-9	TRBJ2-7	CASSLGYHKGVFSYEQYF	TGTGCCAGCAGCTTAGGATACCATAAGGGAGTGTTCAGCTACGAGCAGTACTTC
TRBD1	-	15	TRBV6-1	TRBJ2-7	CASSLRDRGLSEQYF	TGTGCCAGCAGTCTACGGGACAGGGGGCTCAGTGAGCAGTACTTC
TRBD2	-	15	TRBV9	TRBJ2-1	CASSPSGREYNEQFF	TGTGCCAGCAGCCCTAGCGGGAGGGAATACAATGAGCAGTTCTTC
TRBD1	-	14	TRBV29-1	TRBJ2-1	CSVETTGAYNEQFF	TGCAGCGTTGAAACAACAGGGGCCTACAATGAGCAGTTCTTC
-	-	11	TRBV6-6	TRBJ1-1	CASTRNTEAFF	TGTGCCAGCACGAGGAACACTGAAGCTTTCTTT
-	few	15	TRBV28	TRBJ2-1	CASSLSGNSYNEQFF	TGTGCCAGCAGTTTATCAGGGAACTCCTACAATGAGCAGTTCTTC
-	-	13	TRBV30	TRBJ1-2	CASKGGTNYGYTF	TGTGCTTCAAAGGGAGGAACTAACTATGGCTACACCTTC
TRBD1	-	12	TRBV29-1	TRBJ1-4	CSVGQGLGKLFF	TGCAGCGTTGGACAGGGGTTGGGAAAACTGTTTTTT
TRBD1	few	15	TRBV18	TRBJ1-1	CASLRTGAVNTEAFF	TGTGCCAGCTTGAGGACAGGGGCGGTGAACACTGAAGCTTTCTTT
-	-	11	TRBV30	TRBJ1-2	CAWSVRYGYTF	TGTGCCTGGAGTGTACGGTATGGCTACACCTTC
TRBD2	few	17	TRBV5-1	TRBJ2-1	CASSLAAGLAGRNEQFF	TGCGCCAGCAGCTTGGCCGCGGGGCTAGCGGGACGCAATGAGCAGTTCTTC
-	few	15	TRBV28	TRBJ2-2	CASKRVSVNTGELFF	TGTGCCAGCAAGAGGGTCAGCGTGAACACCGGGGAGCTGTTTTTT